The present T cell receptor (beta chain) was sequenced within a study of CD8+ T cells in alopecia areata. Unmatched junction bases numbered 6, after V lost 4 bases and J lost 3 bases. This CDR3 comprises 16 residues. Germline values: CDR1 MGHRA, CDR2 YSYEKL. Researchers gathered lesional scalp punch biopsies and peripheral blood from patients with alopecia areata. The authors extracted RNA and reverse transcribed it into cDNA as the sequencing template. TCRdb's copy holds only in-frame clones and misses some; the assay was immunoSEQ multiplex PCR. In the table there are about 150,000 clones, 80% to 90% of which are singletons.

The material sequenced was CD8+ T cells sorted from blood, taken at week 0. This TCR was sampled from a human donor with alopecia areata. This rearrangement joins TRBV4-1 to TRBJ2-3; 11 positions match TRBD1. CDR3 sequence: CASSLGGQGATDTQYF. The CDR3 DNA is TGCGCCAGCAGCCTAGGCGGACAGGGGGCTACAGATACGCAGTATTTT.